The source of this T cell receptor beta chain is a study of OX40 agonist ivuxolimab in advanced cancers. Data came from immunoSEQ multiplex PCR; TCRdb stores just in-frame clones and leaves some out. The top ten hold around 2.9% of the sample, which has about 76,000 clones, about 85% seen once. CDR3 length: 17 amino acids. The V gene end was trimmed by 2 bases and the J gene end by 5 bases; junction bases not matched to a gene: 14. Germline V gene sequence: CDR1 MGHRA, CDR2 YSYEKL. The material sequenced was CD4+ or CD8+ T cells sorted from blood, taken in a trial of the OX40 agonist ivuxolimab. The TCR comes from an adult with an advanced solid tumor such as melanoma, head and neck, liver or kidney cancer. The chain uses TRBV4-1 and TRBJ1-1; 7 bases map to TRBD1. CDR3 residues: CASSQSPMDRLGTEAFF. For the CDR3, the DNA is TGCGCCAGCAGCCAAAGTCCCATGGACAGGCTGGGGACTGAAGCTTTCTTT.